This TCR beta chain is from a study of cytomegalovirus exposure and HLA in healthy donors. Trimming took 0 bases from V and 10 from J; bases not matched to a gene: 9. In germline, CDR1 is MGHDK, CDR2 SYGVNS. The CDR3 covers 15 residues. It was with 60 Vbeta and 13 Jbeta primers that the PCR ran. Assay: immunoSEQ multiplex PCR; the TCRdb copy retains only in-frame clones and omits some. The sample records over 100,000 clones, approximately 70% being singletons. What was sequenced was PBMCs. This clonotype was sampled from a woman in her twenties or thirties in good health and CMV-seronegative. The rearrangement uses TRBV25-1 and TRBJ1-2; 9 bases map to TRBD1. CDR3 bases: TGTGCCAGCAGTGAATATACGGGACAGGGTGTAGACTACACCTTC. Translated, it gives CASSEYTGQGVDYTF.